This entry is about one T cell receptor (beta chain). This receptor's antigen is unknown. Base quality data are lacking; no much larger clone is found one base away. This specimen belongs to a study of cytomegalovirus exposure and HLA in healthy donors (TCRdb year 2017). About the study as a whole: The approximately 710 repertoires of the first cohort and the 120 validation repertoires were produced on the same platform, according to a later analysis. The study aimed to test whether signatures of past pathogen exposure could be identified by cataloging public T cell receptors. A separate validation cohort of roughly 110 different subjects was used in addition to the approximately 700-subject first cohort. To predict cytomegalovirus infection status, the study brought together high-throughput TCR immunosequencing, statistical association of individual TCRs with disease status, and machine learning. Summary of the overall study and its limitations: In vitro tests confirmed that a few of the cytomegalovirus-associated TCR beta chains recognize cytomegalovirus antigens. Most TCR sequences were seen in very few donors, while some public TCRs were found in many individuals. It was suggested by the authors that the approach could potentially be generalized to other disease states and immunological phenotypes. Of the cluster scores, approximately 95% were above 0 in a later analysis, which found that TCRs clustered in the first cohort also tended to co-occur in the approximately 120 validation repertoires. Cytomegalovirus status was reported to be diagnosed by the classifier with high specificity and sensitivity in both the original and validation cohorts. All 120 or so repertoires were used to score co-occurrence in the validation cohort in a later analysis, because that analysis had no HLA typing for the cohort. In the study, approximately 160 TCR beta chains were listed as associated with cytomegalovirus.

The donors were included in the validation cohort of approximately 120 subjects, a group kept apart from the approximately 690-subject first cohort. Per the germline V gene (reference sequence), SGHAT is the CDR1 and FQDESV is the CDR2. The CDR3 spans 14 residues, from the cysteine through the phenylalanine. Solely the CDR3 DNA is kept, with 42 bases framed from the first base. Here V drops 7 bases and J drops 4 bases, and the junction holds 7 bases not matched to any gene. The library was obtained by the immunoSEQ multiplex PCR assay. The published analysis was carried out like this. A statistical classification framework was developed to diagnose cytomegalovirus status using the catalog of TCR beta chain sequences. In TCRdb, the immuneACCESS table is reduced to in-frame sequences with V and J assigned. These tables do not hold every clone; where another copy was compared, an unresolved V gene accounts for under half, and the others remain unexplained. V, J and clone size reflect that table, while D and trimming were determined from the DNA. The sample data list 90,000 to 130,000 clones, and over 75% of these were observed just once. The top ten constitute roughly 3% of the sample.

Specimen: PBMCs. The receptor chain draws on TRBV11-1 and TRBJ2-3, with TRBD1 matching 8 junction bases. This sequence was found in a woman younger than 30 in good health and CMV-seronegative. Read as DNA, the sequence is TGTGCCAGCACCCACAGGGGGTCGGCAGATACGCAGTATTTT. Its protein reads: CASTHRGSADTQYF.